The present TCR beta chain was sequenced within a study of cytomegalovirus exposure and HLA in healthy donors. It was with 60 Vbeta and 13 Jbeta primers that the PCR ran. Generated by immunoSEQ multiplex PCR, the TCRdb table keeps only in-frame clones and is missing some. The repertoire consists of under 200,000 clones, with approximately 80% occurring once and the leading ten covering 0.5% to 0.55%. The V and J ends lost 7 bases and 11 bases respectively, with 21 bases between them. Germline V gives CDR1 SGHVS, CDR2 FQNEAQ. The CDR3 runs 15 residues. The sample taken for sequencing was PBMCs. The chain has TRBV7-8 and TRBJ1-6, with a possible D match to TRBD1 (5 bases). The sequence came from a woman aged 45-60 years in good health and CMV-seronegative. CDR3 in DNA: TGTGCCAGCACCCTCCGGCGGGGGAGCTCGACACCCCTCCACTTT. This gives the protein CASTLRRGSSTPLHF.